Sequencing of this T cell receptor (beta chain) was carried out in a study of follicular helper T cells after annual influenza vaccination. Study-wide points: Just roughly 9.5-20% of cells analyzed had recovered productive TCRB sequences. Each annual vaccination recalled recurring oligoclonal ICOS+CD38+ cTfh clonotypes.

Germline CDR1 reads SGHTA; CDR2 reads FQGNSA. Trimming stripped 4 bases from V and 2 bases from J, with 7 bases between. The CDR3 extends over 13 amino acids. This table comes from immunoSEQ multiplex PCR, and its TCRdb copy is limited to in-frame clones, with some not included. The data hold about 7,800 clones, with less than 85% observed a single time. The time point denotes: 2014-2015 season, 7 days after vaccination. About this clone: Its antigen is not identified.

The clonotype was recovered from an adult who received the influenza vaccine. The material sequenced was CXCR5+ CD38- circulating T follicular helper cells from blood, taken 7 days after influenza vaccination. Indicated subset: circulating Tfh, non-naive CD4+CXCR5+PD-1+ (ICOS+CD38+ or ICOS-CD38-). This sequence joins TRBV7-2 and TRBJ2-3; D not certain. The DNA for the CDR3 is TGTGCCAGCAGCTACCCCGTCACAGATACGCAGTATTTT. This gives the protein CASSYPVTDTQYF.